This TCR beta chain was captured in a study of cytomegalovirus exposure and HLA in healthy donors. Primers included in the PCR were 60 Vbeta and 13 Jbeta primers. Libraries were prepared by immunoSEQ multiplex PCR; TCRdb keeps only in-frame clonotypes and omits some of them. The sample lists about 120,000 clones; over 75% were seen once. In germline, CDR1 is LGHNA, CDR2 YNFKEQ. CDR3 length: 16 amino acids. Trimming shortened V by 0 bases and J by 0 bases, and 11 bases separated the two germline ends. The receptor was derived from a man aged 18-30 years in good health and CMV-seropositive. What was sequenced was PBMCs. The genes are TRBV4-2 and TRBJ1-2; D uncertain. The CDR3 is CASSQERTPANYGYTF. CDR3 nucleotide sequence: TGTGCCAGCAGCCAAGAGAGGACTCCAGCTAACTATGGCTACACCTTC.